One sample yielded the 15 T cell receptor beta chains listed below, sequenced in a study of T cell responses to AZD1222 COVID-19 vaccine. This table comes from immunoSEQ multiplex PCR, and its TCRdb copy is limited to in-frame clones, with some not included. Among more than 100,000 clones listed, roughly 84% were seen once. Sequencing was performed on peripheral blood, taken on day 0 of AZD1222 vaccination. Receptors originate from an adult in good health.

The V gene is TRBV10-3, the J gene TRBJ1-2, with unresolved D. The germline V gene has CDR1 ENHRY and CDR2 SYGVKD. The CDR3 extends over 13 amino acids. V was pared by 2 bases and J by 2 bases, with 6 bases between. The CDR3 loop reads CAISEVGNYGYTF. The DNA for the CDR3 is TGTGCCATCAGTGAGGTGGGAAACTATGGCTACACCTTC.

The chain recombines TRBV27 with TRBJ1-2; 8 nucleotides line up with TRBD1. Germline lookup yields CDR1 MNHEY and CDR2 SMNVEV (reference sequence). The CDR3 consists of 13 residues. Trimming removed 5 bases from V and 8 bases from J; junction bases left unmatched: 7. The CDR3 coding sequence is TGTGCCAGCAGTCTGGACAGGGTCAGCGGCTACACCTTC. It encodes CASSLDRVSGYTF.

The chain has TRBV6-5 and TRBJ2-7; D might be TRBD1 (6 bases). V gave up 6 bases and J gave up 3 bases, with 15 bases separating them. The CDR3 runs to 14 residues. Germline V lookup: CDR1 MNHEY, CDR2 SVGAGI. CDR3 coding DNA: TGTGCCAGCAGATTAAGCAGGGGCGGCTACGAGCAGTACTTC. It codes for CASRLSRGGYEQYF.

CDR3 coding DNA: TGTGCCAGCAGTTTAGTCGGGACGGGCTCCTACGAGCAGTACTTC. It translates to CASSLVGTGSYEQYF. The chain has TRBV27 and TRBJ2-7; D might be TRBD1 or TRBD2, each matching 5 bases. From germline, CDR1 is MNHEY and CDR2 SMNVEV (reference sequence). This CDR3 region has 15 residues. V lost 2 bases and J 0 bases, leaving 11 bases between the germline ends.

The genes are TRBV5-1 and TRBJ1-1; 12 bases match TRBD1. The CDR3 sequence is 17 residues long. Germline-derived CDR1 and CDR2 are SGHRS and YFSETQ. The V gene end was trimmed by 0 bases and the J gene end by 3 bases; junction bases not matched to a gene: 6. This CDR3 reads CASSLVGQGAQDTEAFF. The CDR3 DNA sequence: TGCGCCAGCAGCTTGGTGGGACAGGGGGCGCAGGACACTGAAGCTTTCTTT.

The chain has TRBV9 and TRBJ1-6; possible D gene TRBD1, 5 bases. Germline assignment: CDR1 SGDLS and CDR2 YYNGEE. The CDR3 consists of 14 residues. Trimming took off 4 bases at V and 3 bases at J, with 8 bases between the two ends. The CDR3 sequence is CASSLGGYNSPLHF. The CDR3 DNA is TGTGCCAGCAGCCTCGGGGGCTATAATTCACCCCTCCACTTT. The whole variable domain, remainder taken from reference TRBV9 and TRBJ1-6, is DSGVTQTPKHLITATGQRVTLRCSPRSGDLSVYWYQQSLDQGLQFLIQYYNGEERAKGNILERFSAQQFPDLHSELNLSSLELGDSALYFCASSLGGYNSPLHFGNGTRLTVT.

The rearrangement joins TRBV3-1 (or the pseudogene TRBV3-2) to TRBJ1-2; 7 nucleotides agree with TRBD1. The V and J ends lost 5 bases and 7 bases, in that order; junction bases with no gene match: 13. The CDR3 covers 15 residues. Looked up from germline, CDR1 is LGHDT and CDR2 is YNNKEL (reference sequence). In nucleotides, the CDR3 is TGTGCCAGCAGCTCTTGGGAGGGACAGCGAGGTGGCTACACCTTC. Its translation: CASSSWEGQRGGYTF.

This chain connects TRBV18 to TRBJ1-6; D is unresolved. CDR1 KGHSH and CDR2 LQKENI come from the germline V gene. The ends were cut back, 2 bases at V and 10 bases at J, with 12 bases in the middle. This CDR3 is 14 amino acids long. Here the CDR3 DNA reads TGTGCCAGCTCACCAGTGGGTACTCACTCACCCCTCCACTTT. Its protein product is CASSPVGTHSPLHF.

This CDR3 is CASGLAQGLGAQYF. CDR3 nucleotides: TGTGCTAGTGGTTTGGCACAGGGGCTAGGGGCCCAGTACTTC. The J gene is TRBJ2-5, the V gene TRBV12-5; 7 nucleotides line up with TRBD1. Germline V gene sequence: CDR1 LGHNT, CDR2 FRNRAP. After removal of 1 base from V and 9 bases from J, the junction contained 8 bases not matched to a gene. The CDR3 contains 14 residues. Full variable domain (missing parts from reference TRBV12-5 and TRBJ2-5): DARVTQTPRHKVTEMGQEVTMRCQPILGHNTVFWYRQTMMQGLELLAYFRNRAPLDDSGMPKDRFSAEMPDATLATLKIQPSEPRDSAVYFCASGLAQGLGAQYFGPGTRLLVL.

The rearrangement joins TRBV5-1 to TRBJ1-2; 10 bases match TRBD1. CDR1 SGHRS and CDR2 YFSETQ come from the germline V gene. Trimming removed 0 bases from V and 6 bases from J; junction bases left unmatched: 2. The CDR3 has 14 residues. DNA of the CDR3: TGCGCCAGCAGCTTGGGACAGGGGGCTAATGGCTACACCTTC. As protein: CASSLGQGANGYTF. The variable domain in full, with the rest retrieved from reference TRBV5-1 and TRBJ1-2, is KAGVTQTPRYLIKTRGQQVTLSCSPISGHRSVSWYQQTPGQGLQFLFEYFSETQRNKGNFPGRFSGRQFSNSRSEMNVSTLELGDSALYLCASSLGQGANGYTFGSGTRLTVV.

CDR3 DNA sequence: TGCGCCAGCAGCCAAGATTGGGCGAGGGACAGGGGGATTAACACTGAAGCTTTCTTT. It translates to CASSQDWARDRGINTEAFF. V is TRBV4-3 and J is TRBJ1-1, with 11 bases identical to TRBD1. CDR3 length: 19 residues. CDR1 is LGHNA and CDR2 is YSLEER in the germline V gene. The junction had 11 bases not matched to a gene; V was cut back by 0 bases and J by 2 bases.

V gene TRBV6-2 or TRBV6-3 combines with J gene TRBJ2-6; D remains unclear. The CDR3 contains 14 residues. V gave up 4 bases and J gave up 4 bases, with 8 bases separating them. Germline loops: CDR1 MNHEY, CDR2 SVGEGT. This CDR3 is CASSSLSGANVLTF. CDR3 nucleotide sequence: TGTGCCAGCAGTTCCCTCTCAGGGGCCAACGTCCTGACTTTC.

The chain is built from TRBV21-1 and TRBJ1-6. TRBV21-1 is classified as a pseudogene. The CDR3 is made up of 15 amino acids. The CDR3 DNA reads TGTGCCAGCAGCAAGGTGGTCCTCTATAATTCACCCCTCCACTTT. It encodes CASSKVVLYNSPLHF.

A remark on this clone: The sample contains more than one DNA sequence encoding this CDR3. The chain links TRBV18 to TRBJ1-1; the D gene is possibly TRBD1 (5 bases). Germline CDR1 KGHSH, CDR2 LQKENI. CDR3 length: 13 residues. Trimming cost V 6 bases and J 1 base, with 9 bases left between them. CDR3 bases: TGTGCCAGCTCCCTAGACAGGAACACTGAAGCTTTCTTT. Its translation: CASSLDRNTEAFF.

The chain carries TRBV7-9 and TRBJ1-1; 9 bases align to TRBD1. The CDR3 is 16 residues long. Germline CDR1 SEHNR, CDR2 FQNEAQ (reference sequence). The J segment lost 0 bases and the V segment lost 6 bases, leaving 8 bases of the junction unmatched. The DNA for the CDR3 is TGTGCCAGCAGAACCGGGACAGGGCCTATGAACACTGAAGCTTTCTTT. Protein sequence: CASRTGTGPMNTEAFF.